This T cell receptor (beta chain) was found in a study of shared clonotypes between healthy human individuals. On the study more broadly: Researchers assigned three CD4 naive, three CD4 memory, two CD8 naive and one CD8 memory plate to each donor. Study observations and caveats: Clonotypes not shared had lower generation probabilities than those common to all four donors.

Germline lookup yields CDR1 SGHRS and CDR2 YFSETQ. The CDR3 has 15 amino acids. V lost 2 bases and J lost 0, with 12 bases in between. The authors ran the assay at deep level. The protocol was immunoSEQ multiplex PCR, while the TCRdb copy is restricted to in-frame clones and leaves out a portion. Here the sample spans some 550,000 clones, 97% being singletons. To note about this clone: Its target is unknown.

The study separated CD4+ cells into CD45RA+ naive and CD45RA-negative memory subsets. The specimen sequenced was naive CD4+ T cells sorted from blood. Documented subset: CD45RA+ positively selected. The sequence came from a woman under 40 in good health. The rearrangement links TRBV5-1 to TRBJ2-7, with D maybe TRBD2 (5 bases). This CDR3 reads CASSFALASSYEQYF. Here the CDR3 DNA reads TGCGCCAGCAGCTTCGCCCTAGCTAGCTCCTACGAGCAGTACTTC.